Below are 5 T cell receptor beta chains sequenced from a single sample in a study of control samples from healthy donors and cancer patients. The table came from immunoSEQ multiplex PCR; TCRdb's copy has only in-frame clones and leaves some out. The data show about 89,000 clones, with about 89% seen just once and about 21% held by the top ten. Sequencing was carried out using blood. The origin of the receptors is a man younger than 45 in good health.

The rearrangement uses TRBV7-9 and TRBJ1-2; TRBD1 matches 10 bases. The junction had 6 bases not matched to a gene; V was cut back by 6 bases and J by 8 bases. Germline V gene lookup returns CDR1 SEHNR and CDR2 FQNEAQ (reference sequence). This CDR3 contains 13 residues. In DNA, the CDR3 is TGTGCCAGCAGTTTTCCGGGACAGGGGGGCTACACCTTC. This codes for CASSFPGQGGYTF.

This chain connects TRBV2 to TRBJ2-2; 11 positions match TRBD1. J gave up 4 bases and V 3 bases, and 1 base lay outside the gene matches. The CDR3 loop spans 15 amino acids. CDR1 and CDR2 (germline): SNHLY, FYNNEI. The CDR3 sequence is CASSEGTGGTGELFF. CDR3 coding DNA: TGTGCCAGCAGTGAGGGGACAGGGGGCACCGGGGAGCTGTTTTTT.

The chain combines TRBV7-8 with TRBJ1-2; D unclear. In germline, CDR1 is SGHVS, CDR2 FQNEAQ. V was trimmed by 5 bases and J by 2 bases, leaving 9 bases between them. The CDR3 totals 13 residues. CDR3 nucleotide sequence: TGTGCCAGCAGCGAATCCTTGAACTATGGCTACACCTTC. Translated: CASSESLNYGYTF.

The sample holds a few counts of this clone. V is TRBV19 and J is TRBJ2-7, with 7 bases lining up with TRBD1. Looked up from germline, CDR1 is LNHDA and CDR2 is SQIVND (reference sequence). The CDR3 extends over 15 amino acids. Losses at the gene ends were 6 bases for V and 4 bases for J; bases not matched to a gene: 12. The CDR3 region is CASSPPGQTPYEQYF. CDR3 in DNA: TGTGCCAGTAGCCCGCCGGGACAGACACCATACGAGCAGTACTTC.

There are a few counts of this clone. This sequence joins TRBV15 and TRBJ1-2, with D unclear. Germline values: CDR1 LNHNV, CDR2 YYDKDF (reference sequence). V lost 1 base and J lost 8, with 8 bases in between. The CDR3 loop spans 12 amino acids. CDR3 sequence reads: CATSRGVQGYTF. For the CDR3, the DNA is TGTGCCACCAGCAGAGGTGTGCAAGGCTACACCTTC.